The source of this T cell receptor beta chain is a study of blood T cell repertoires in COVID-19. Overall study context: T cells, B-cell-depleted T cells, or PBMCs supplied cDNA or gDNA.

CDR1 and CDR2 (germline): SQVTM, ANQGSEA. V was pared by 1 base and J by 4 bases, with 13 bases between. The CDR3 loop spans 14 amino acids. As handled by the study authors: Researchers report that nucleated cell counts were estimated from reference gene primer amplification. Sequencing used immunoSEQ multiplex PCR; TCRdb keeps in-frame clones, though not all of them. The V and J calls and clone size were taken over from that table, and D and trimming were inferred from the DNA. This sample has roughly 200,000 clones, with 84% found just once. Researchers sorted participants into cohorts using their self-reported clinical history.

Source material: PBMCs or T cells enriched from blood (not recorded which). This chain uses TRBV29-1 with TRBJ1-2; D possibly corresponds to TRBD1 (6 bases). The sequence was obtained from a woman younger than 45 who had been exposed to COVID-19. The CDR3 DNA reads as TGCAGCGTTGAAGGGGCGCAGGGGTCCTATGGCTACACCTTC. Translation gives CSVEGAQGSYGYTF. The full variable domain, completed using reference TRBV29-1 and TRBJ1-2, is SAVISQKPSRDICQRGTSLTIQCQVDSQVTMMFWYRQQPGQSLTLIATANQGSEATYESGFVIDKFPISRPNLTFSTLTVSNMSPEDSSIYLCSVEGAQGSYGYTFGSGTRLTVV.